This TCR beta chain was recorded in a study of sequential checkpoint blockade in melanoma (dated by TCRdb to about 2019). Regarding the study in general: Using 1:1 randomization, the trial assigned patients either to first-line nivolumab followed by ipilimumab (arm A) or to ipilimumab followed by nivolumab (arm B). Both trial sequences were followed by maintenance nivolumab. TCRbeta immunosequencing was performed on DNA from around 96 pretreatment melanoma tumor samples. For twenty-two patients, matched tumor biopsies were obtained before treatment and at week 13, following single-agent nivolumab (arm A) or ipilimumab (arm B). About 85% of the matched tumor biopsy pairs taken before and after treatment were from the same lesion.

The sample's treatment or condition label is to be understood as: randomized to nivolumab then ipilimumab (arm A) or the reverse (arm B). None of the patients in the trial had previously been given DNA-damaging chemotherapy. CheckMate 064, a randomized, open-label phase II trial of sequential checkpoint blockade, was the source of the samples, all of which came from patients with melanoma. Genomic DNA from formalin-fixed paraffin-embedded (FFPE) tissue samples served as the input for tumor TCR sequencing. The immunoSEQ Assay was used to immunosequence TCRbeta CDR3 regions from genomic DNA. Prior to high-throughput sequencing, genomic DNA was amplified by bias-controlled multiplex PCR. Under the source paper's analysis protocol: To quantify the absolute abundance of each unique TCRbeta CDR3 region, the sequences were collapsed and filtered. Clonality, defined as 1 minus Pielou's evenness, was calculated using only productive rearrangements. Tumor T-cell fraction was calculated by normalizing TCRbeta template counts to usable DNA, which was estimated from several housekeeping genes. Clones with significantly greater frequencies in on-treatment versus baseline samples were identified using a previously published method. The source is immuneACCESS, and TCRdb retained only in-frame sequences with V and J called. Part of the clones is not carried over; for the studies checked, unresolved V genes explain less than half of this, and the remainder is unexplained. V and J calls and clone size are given by that table; D and trimming were obtained from the DNA. In all, the sample holds about 7,900 clones, and less than 25% of those were seen once. The top ten clones comprise 5.5% to 7% of the sample.

The full study reports these points: Within-arm analyses of tumor T-cell fraction were limited by small sample sizes and reduced statistical power. PD-L1 staining and CD8+ T-cell counts correlated with tumor T-cell fraction and clonality, whereas mutational load did not. Patients with increases in tumor T-cell fraction and clonality by week 13 were approximately 30 times more likely to achieve clinical benefit. Validation of the response-prediction model combining TCR metrics and mutation burden is needed in larger, independent patient cohorts. In the nivolumab-first arm (arm A), pretreatment tumor TIL clonality was associated with response (P = .04).

This clone was detected a few times. It has no known antigen specificity. Per-nucleotide qualities are absent, and no much larger clonotype sits a single base away. The CDR3 holds 15 amino acids from the cysteine to the phenylalanine. Kept here is only the CDR3 DNA, which spans 45 bases and is read in frame from base 1. Sequences SGDLS (CDR1) and YYNGEE (CDR2) are obtained from the germline V gene. V drops 3 bases and J drops 2 bases, leaving 14 bases in between. The specimen was tumor tissue (inferred from file names), collected from a patient given nivolumab and ipilimumab in sequence. Rearrangement joined TRBV9 to TRBJ1-2; the D gene cannot be named for sure. This receptor was obtained from a human donor with melanoma. CDR3 region: CASSAVGIANYGYTF. At the DNA level, the sequence is TGTGCCAGCAGCGCGGTCGGGATAGCGAACTATGGCTACACCTTC.